This entry features one T cell receptor beta chain sequence. Its antigen is not identified. The data were obtained in a study of OX40 agonist ivuxolimab in advanced cancers. Study details: Three patients showed partial responses: one hepatocellular carcinoma and two cutaneous melanoma cases.

The CDR3 runs 14 residues. Per germline, CDR1 SGHRS and CDR2 YFSETQ. The J segment lost 4 bases and the V segment lost 5 bases, leaving 6 bases of the junction unmatched. Overall study findings and caveats: Those patients achieving a partial response at 0.1-3.0 mg/kg showed among the lowest clonal expansion.

Some clones are missing from TCRdb's copy, which holds only in-frame ones; the method was immunoSEQ multiplex PCR. Among over 70,000 clones listed, just under 90% were seen once. V gene TRBV5-1 combines with J gene TRBJ2-3; TRBD2 matches at 8 bases. The sample was CD4+ or CD8+ T cells sorted from blood, taken in a trial of the OX40 agonist ivuxolimab. This receptor was taken from an adult with an advanced solid tumor such as melanoma, head and neck, liver or kidney cancer. CDR3 sequence (DNA): TGCGCCAGCAGTCGTAGCGGGAACTCAGATACGCAGTATTTT. This sequence encodes CASSRSGNSDTQYF. The variable domain in full, with the rest retrieved from reference TRBV5-1 and TRBJ2-3, is KAGVTQTPRYLIKTRGQQVTLSCSPISGHRSVSWYQQTPGQGLQFLFEYFSETQRNKGNFPGRFSGRQFSNSRSEMNVSTLELGDSALYLCASSRSGNSDTQYFGPGTRLTVL.